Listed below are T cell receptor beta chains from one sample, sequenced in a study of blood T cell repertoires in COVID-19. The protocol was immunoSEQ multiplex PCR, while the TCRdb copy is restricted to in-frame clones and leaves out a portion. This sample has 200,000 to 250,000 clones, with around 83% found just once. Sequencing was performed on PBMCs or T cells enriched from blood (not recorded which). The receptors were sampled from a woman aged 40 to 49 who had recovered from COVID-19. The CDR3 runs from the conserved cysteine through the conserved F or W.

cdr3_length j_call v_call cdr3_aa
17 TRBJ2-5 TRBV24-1 CATSQTRDRELQETQYF
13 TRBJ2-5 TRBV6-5 CASSRFLQETQYF
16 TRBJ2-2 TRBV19 CASSIVPSAGTGELFF
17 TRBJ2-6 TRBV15 CATSRGTGFSGANVLTF
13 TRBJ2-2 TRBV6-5 CASSRTGSGELFF
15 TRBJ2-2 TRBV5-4 CASSSSSWNTGELFF
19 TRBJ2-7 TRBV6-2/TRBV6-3 CASSYLPGYAGGPSYEQYF
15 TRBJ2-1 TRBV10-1 CASSEDSKVYNEQFF
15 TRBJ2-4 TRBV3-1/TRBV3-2 CASSPDSGGRGLQYF
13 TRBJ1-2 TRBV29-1 CSVGQGADYGYTF
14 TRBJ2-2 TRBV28 CASSVHRGAGELFF
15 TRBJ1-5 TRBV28 CASSLTGGTNQPQHF
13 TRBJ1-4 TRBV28 CASSFQPREKLFF
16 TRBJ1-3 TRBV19 CASSVGQAVSGNTIYF
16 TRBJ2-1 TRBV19 CASSRGLAGQTVGQFF
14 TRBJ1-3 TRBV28 CASSLAGGGNTIYF
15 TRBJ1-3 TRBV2 CASSVAGGGGNTIYF
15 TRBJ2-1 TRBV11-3 CASSPAGRVYNEQFF
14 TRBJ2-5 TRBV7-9 CASSLAGGGETQYF
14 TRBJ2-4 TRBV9 CASSASGRGDIQYF
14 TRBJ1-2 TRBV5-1 CASSLGVQADGYTF